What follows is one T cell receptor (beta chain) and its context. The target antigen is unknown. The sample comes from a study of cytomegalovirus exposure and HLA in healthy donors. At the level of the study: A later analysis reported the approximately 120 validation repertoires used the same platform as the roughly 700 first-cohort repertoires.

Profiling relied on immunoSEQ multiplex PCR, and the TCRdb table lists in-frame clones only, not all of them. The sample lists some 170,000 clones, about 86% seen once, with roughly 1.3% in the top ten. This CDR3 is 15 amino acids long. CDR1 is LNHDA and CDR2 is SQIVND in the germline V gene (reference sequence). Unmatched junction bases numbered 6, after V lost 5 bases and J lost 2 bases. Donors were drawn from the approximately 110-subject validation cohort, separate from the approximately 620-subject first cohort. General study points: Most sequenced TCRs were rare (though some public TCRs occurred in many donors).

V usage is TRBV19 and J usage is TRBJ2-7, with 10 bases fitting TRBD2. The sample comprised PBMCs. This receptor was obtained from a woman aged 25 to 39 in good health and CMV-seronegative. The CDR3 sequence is CASSWSSGGAYEQYF. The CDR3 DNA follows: TGTGCCAGTAGTTGGTCCAGCGGGGGGGCCTACGAGCAGTACTTC.